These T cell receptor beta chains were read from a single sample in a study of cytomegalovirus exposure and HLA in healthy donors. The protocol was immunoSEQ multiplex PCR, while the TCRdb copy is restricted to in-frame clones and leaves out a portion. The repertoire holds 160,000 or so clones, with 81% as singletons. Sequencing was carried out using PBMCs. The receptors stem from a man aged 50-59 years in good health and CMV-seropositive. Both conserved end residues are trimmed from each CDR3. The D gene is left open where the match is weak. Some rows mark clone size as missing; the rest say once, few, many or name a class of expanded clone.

ASSLEGWGDEQY	TRBJ2-7	-	TRBV7-6	-
ASSSSTGELF	TRBJ2-2	-	TRBV18	-
ASSGTGHYGYT	TRBJ1-2	-	TRBV14	TRBD1
ASSPPAGANVLT	TRBJ2-6	once	TRBV18	-
ASRVWGRGGNQPQH	TRBJ1-5	once	TRBV19	-
ASSSDSYEQY	TRBJ2-7	-	TRBV19	-
ASSSRTDSYEQY	TRBJ2-7	-	TRBV9	-
ASSPPGTVAVNTEAF	TRBJ1-1	-	TRBV18	TRBD1
ATSRELQGNTGELF	TRBJ2-2	-	TRBV15	-
ASRGNRGRETQY	TRBJ2-5	-	TRBV2	TRBD1
ASSLGPSLQETQY	TRBJ2-5	-	TRBV7-3	-
ASSYRAGLADHEQY	TRBJ2-7	-	TRBV6-6	TRBD2
ASSLGEGATF	TRBJ1-1	-	TRBV7-9	TRBD1
ASSLGIGGGTDTQY	TRBJ2-3	-	TRBV9	-
ASSPLGRGGTDTQY	TRBJ2-3	-	TRBV5-6	-
ASSPQGAIGSPLH	TRBJ1-6	-	TRBV2	TRBD1
SARGGQKAF	TRBJ1-1	few	TRBV20-1	TRBD1
ASSLPGATNEKLF	TRBJ1-4	-	TRBV28	-
ASSQGQGTEAF	TRBJ1-1	-	TRBV6-5	TRBD1
ASSSGGILAGGSNEQF	TRBJ2-1	-	TRBV11-3	TRBD2
ASRSGTGADEAF	TRBJ1-1	few	TRBV6-6	TRBD1
ASSDRGEQY	TRBJ2-7	-	TRBV19	-